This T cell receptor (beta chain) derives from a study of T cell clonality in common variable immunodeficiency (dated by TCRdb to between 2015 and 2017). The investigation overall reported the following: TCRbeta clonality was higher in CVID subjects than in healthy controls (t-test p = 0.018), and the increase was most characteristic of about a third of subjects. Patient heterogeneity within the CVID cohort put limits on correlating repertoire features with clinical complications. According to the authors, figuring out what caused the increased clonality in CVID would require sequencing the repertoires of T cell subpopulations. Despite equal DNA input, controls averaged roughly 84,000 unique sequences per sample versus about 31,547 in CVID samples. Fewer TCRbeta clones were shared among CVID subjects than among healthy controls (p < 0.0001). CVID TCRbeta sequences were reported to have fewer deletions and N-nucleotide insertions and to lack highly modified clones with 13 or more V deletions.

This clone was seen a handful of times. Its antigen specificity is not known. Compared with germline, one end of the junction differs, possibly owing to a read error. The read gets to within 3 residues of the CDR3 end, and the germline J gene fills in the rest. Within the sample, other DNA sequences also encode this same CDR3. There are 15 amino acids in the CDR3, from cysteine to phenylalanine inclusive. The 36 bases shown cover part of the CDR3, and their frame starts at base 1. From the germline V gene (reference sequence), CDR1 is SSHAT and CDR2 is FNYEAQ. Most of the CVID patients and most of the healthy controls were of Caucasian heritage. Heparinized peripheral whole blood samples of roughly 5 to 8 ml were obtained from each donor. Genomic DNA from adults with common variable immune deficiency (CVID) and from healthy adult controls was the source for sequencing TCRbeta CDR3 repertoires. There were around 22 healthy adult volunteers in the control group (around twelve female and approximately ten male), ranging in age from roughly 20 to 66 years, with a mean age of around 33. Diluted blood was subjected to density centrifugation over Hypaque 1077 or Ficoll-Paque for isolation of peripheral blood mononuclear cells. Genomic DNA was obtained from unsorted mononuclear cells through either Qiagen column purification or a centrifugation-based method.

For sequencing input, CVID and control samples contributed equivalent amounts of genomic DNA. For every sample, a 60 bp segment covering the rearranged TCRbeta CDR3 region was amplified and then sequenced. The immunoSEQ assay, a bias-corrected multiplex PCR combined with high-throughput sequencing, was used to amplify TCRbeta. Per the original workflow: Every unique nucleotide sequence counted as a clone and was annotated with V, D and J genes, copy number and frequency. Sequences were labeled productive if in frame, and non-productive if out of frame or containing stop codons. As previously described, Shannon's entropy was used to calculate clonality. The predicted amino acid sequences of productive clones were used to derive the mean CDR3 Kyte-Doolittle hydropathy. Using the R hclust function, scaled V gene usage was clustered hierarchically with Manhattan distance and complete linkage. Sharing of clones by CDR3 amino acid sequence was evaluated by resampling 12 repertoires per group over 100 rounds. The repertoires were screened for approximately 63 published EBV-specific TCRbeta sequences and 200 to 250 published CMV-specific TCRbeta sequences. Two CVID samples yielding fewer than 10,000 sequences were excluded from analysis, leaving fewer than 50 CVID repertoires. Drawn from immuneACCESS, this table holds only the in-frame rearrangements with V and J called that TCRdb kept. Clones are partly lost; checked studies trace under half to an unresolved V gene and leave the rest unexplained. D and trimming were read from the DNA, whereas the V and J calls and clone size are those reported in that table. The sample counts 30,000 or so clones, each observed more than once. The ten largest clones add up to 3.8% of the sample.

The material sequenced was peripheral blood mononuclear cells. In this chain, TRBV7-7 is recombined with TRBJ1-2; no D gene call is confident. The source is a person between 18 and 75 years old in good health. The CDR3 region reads CASSLARRRPYGYTF. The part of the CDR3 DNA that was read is TGTGCTAGCAGCTTAGCGAGGCGGCGACCGTATGGC.